This T cell receptor beta chain was sequenced during a study of T cell responses to AZD1222 COVID-19 vaccine. CDR1 is PRHDT and CDR2 is FYEKMQ in the germline V gene (reference sequence). V was shortened by 5 bases and J by 1 base, with 12 bases between the two germline ends. This CDR3 spans 14 amino acids. Profiling relied on immunoSEQ multiplex PCR, and the TCRdb table lists in-frame clones only, not all of them. This table holds about 200,000 clones, approximately 90% found once. The receptor comes from an adult who received the AZD1222 COVID-19 vaccine. The chain has TRBV13 and TRBJ2-7; maybe TRBD1 (5 bases). This specimen was peripheral blood, taken 28 days after the second AZD1222 dose. As DNA, the CDR3 is TGTGCCAGCAGCCTTGACAGCGCTTCCTACGAGCAGTACTTC. As protein: CASSLDSASYEQYF.